The clone carrying this TCR beta chain turned up a few times. Its antigen is unknown. The CDR3 has 14 amino acids. The V and J ends lost 5 bases and 0 bases respectively, with 10 bases between them. Per the germline V gene, CDR1 is MNHNS and CDR2 is SASEGT. This entry comes from a study of cytomegalovirus exposure and HLA in healthy donors. Study summary: Caucasian-associated ancestry cluster membership applied to around 80% of around 400 genotyped donors. Notes on the study in general: The study had only CMV serostatus as immune exposure information.

The PCR contained 60 Vbeta and 13 Jbeta primers. Profiling relied on immunoSEQ multiplex PCR, and the TCRdb table lists in-frame clones only, not all of them. The profile shows about 140,000 clones, more than 7.5% of them singletons. The V call is TRBV6-1, the J call TRBJ1-1; D may be TRBD1 (6 bases). Sequenced material: PBMCs. The sequence derives from a man aged 50-60 years in good health and CMV-seronegative. The CDR3 DNA follows: TGTGCCAGCAGTACGACAGGAGTGAACACTGAAGCTTTCTTT. Protein product: CASSTTGVNTEAFF.